Each of the 28 T cell receptor beta chains below was sequenced from the same sample in a study of cytomegalovirus exposure and HLA in healthy donors (TCRdb year 2017). The library was prepared using the immunoSEQ multiplex PCR assay. For the multiplex PCR, a mixture combining 60 forward primers for TCR Vbeta segments and 13 reverse primers for TCR Jbeta segments was used. In its TCRdb copy, this immuneACCESS table keeps in-frame sequences only and misses some clones. Where compared with another copy, unresolved V genes explain less than half of these, and the others have no known cause. A total of 150,000 to 200,000 clones appear in this sample, roughly three quarters of them only once. In total, the top ten clones hold approximately 1.4% of the sample. Source material: PBMCs. These receptors came from a woman in her forties or fifties in good health and CMV-seronegative.

The chain employs TRBV15 and TRBJ2-7, with 7 nucleotides matching TRBD1. The CDR3 is made up of 16 amino acids. CDR1 LNHNV and CDR2 YYDKDF come from the germline V gene (reference sequence). J lost 9 bases, V lost 0 bases, and 14 bases had no gene match. CDR3 sequence (DNA): TGTGCCACCAGCAGAGAAAGGGACAGCATTGCTAGGGGGCAGTACTTC. Its protein is CATSRERDSIARGQYF.

Regarding this clone: Other DNA sequences of this sample code for an identical CDR3. The chain links TRBV4-3 to TRBJ2-5, with D maybe TRBD2 (6 bases). With 1 base removed from V and 5 bases from J, the gap between germline ends came to 11 bases. The CDR3 length is 14 residues. Germline V CDR1 and CDR2: LGHNA, YSLEER. The CDR3 nucleotides read TGCGCCAGCAGCCAAGGGGGCGGGATTGAGACCCAGTACTTC. Its translation is CASSQGGGIETQYF.

In this sample, this clone turned up once. The V gene is TRBV5-4, the J gene TRBJ2-3, with a possible D match to TRBD2 (6 bases). Germline values: CDR1 SGHNT, CDR2 YYREEE (reference sequence). The CDR3 contains 16 residues. V lost 6 bases to trimming and J lost 3 bases, with 20 bases between them. The CDR3 bases are TGTGCCAGCACCCCTGGAGGGCCCTCGAAGACAGATACGCAGTATTTT. The encoded protein is CASTPGGPSKTDTQYF.

The V gene is TRBV27, the J gene TRBJ2-3, with 8 bases identical to TRBD1. The CDR3 loop spans 18 amino acids. V lost 8 bases to trimming and J lost 0 bases; unmatched junction nucleotides: 16. Germline lookup yields CDR1 MNHEY and CDR2 SMNVEV (reference sequence). Here the CDR3 reads CASRSRGPARSSTDTQYF. The CDR3 nucleotides are TGTGCCAGCCGATCCAGGGGGCCCGCCCGCTCTAGCACAGATACGCAGTATTTT.

The J gene is TRBJ2-1, the V gene TRBV4-3; weak D call: TRBD2 (7 bases). The germline gives CDR1 LGHNA, CDR2 YSLEER. Trimming stripped 0 bases from V and 2 bases from J, with 11 bases between. The CDR3 spans 16 residues. The CDR3 DNA follows: TGCGCCAGCAGCCAAGATTTAGGGGGGGCCTACAATGAGCAGTTCTTC. Amino acids: CASSQDLGGAYNEQFF.

DNA of the CDR3: TGTGCCAGCAGTACCACCGGGACAGGCAATCAGCCCCAGCATTTT. Protein: CASSTTGTGNQPQHF. V usage is TRBV6-5 and J usage is TRBJ1-5; 7 bases line up with TRBD1. CDR1 is MNHEY, CDR2 SVGAGI, per germline. CDR3 length: 15 residues. V was pared by 5 bases and J by 2 bases, with 6 bases of the junction left unmatched.

This chain connects TRBV6-6 to TRBJ1-4; 7 nucleotides agree with TRBD1. Germline CDR1 and CDR2: MNHNY and SVGAGI (reference sequence). V was pared by 5 bases and J by 13 bases, with 10 bases of the junction left unmatched. This CDR3 is 13 amino acids long. CDR3: CASSDRDRNRLFF. CDR3 DNA: TGTGCCAGCAGTGACCGGGACAGAAATAGACTGTTTTTT.

The V and J genes are TRBV7-2 and TRBJ2-1, with 8 bases fitting TRBD2. The length of the CDR3 is 15 residues. V gave up 4 bases and J gave up 0 bases; unmatched junction bases: 2. The V gene's germline CDR1 is SGHTA and CDR2 FQGNSA. The CDR3 DNA is TGTGCCAGCAGCTCCGGGACTAGCTCCTACAATGAGCAGTTCTTC. Amino acid sequence: CASSSGTSSYNEQFF.

This chain joins TRBV28 and TRBJ1-5, with a tentative D call TRBD1 (6 bases). Germline CDR1 MDHEN, CDR2 SYDVKM. This CDR3 has 17 residues. V lost 2 bases to trimming and J lost 3 bases, with 17 bases between them. CDR3 sequence: CASSLTGRGRTNQPQHF. CDR3 bases: TGTGCCAGCAGTTTAACAGGGAGAGGCCGTACCAATCAGCCCCAGCATTTT.

This clone appeared a single time. The genes are TRBV28 and TRBJ2-2; 7 bases line up with TRBD1. The CDR3 covers 16 residues. Germline V gives CDR1 MDHEN, CDR2 SYDVKM. V was clipped by 5 bases and J by 4 bases; unmatched bases: 10. CDR3 sequence reads: CASSAPGQLATGELFF. Written as DNA, the CDR3 is TGTGCCAGCAGTGCCCCGGGACAGCTGGCCACCGGGGAGCTGTTTTTT.

A remark on this clone: One junction end disagrees with the germline gene, perhaps due to a read error. This chain links TRBV7-9 with TRBJ1-4; D remains ambiguous. CDR3 length equals 14 residues. Germline V CDR1 and CDR2: SEHNR, FQNEAQ (reference sequence). CDR3 coding DNA: TGTGCCAGCAGCTTAGCGGCGGGGAATGAAACACTGTTTTTT. It specifies CASSLAAGNETLFF.

This clone has just one count. CDR3 coding DNA: TGTGCCAGCACCTCGGCAAGCGGAAGGAGGACTGAAGCTTTCTTT. Protein sequence: CASTSASGRRTEAFF. The chain joins TRBV6-5 to TRBJ1-1; D uncertain. Trimming pared 7 bases from V and 5 bases from J, leaving 20 bases between. The CDR3 runs to 15 residues. Germline CDR1 MNHEY, CDR2 SVGAGI.

The chain carries TRBV7-2 and TRBJ2-3, with TRBD1 matching 9 bases. The CDR3 has 15 amino acids. The trim removed 5 bases at V and 3 bases at J, leaving 6 bases unmatched. The V gene's germline CDR1 is SGHTA and CDR2 FQGNSA. The CDR3, as DNA: TGTGCCAGCAGCACCGGGACAGGGTTAACAGATACGCAGTATTTT. This gives the protein CASSTGTGLTDTQYF.

V usage is TRBV28 and J usage is TRBJ1-2; TRBD1 aligns across 11 bases. V was clipped by 6 bases and J by 4 bases; unmatched bases: 10. Germline loops: CDR1 MDHEN, CDR2 SYDVKM. The CDR3 totals 16 residues. The CDR3 sequence is CASRGDRGSPFYGYTF. CDR3 bases: TGTGCCAGCAGGGGGGACAGGGGGTCTCCATTCTATGGCTACACCTTC.

The V and J genes are TRBV21-1 and TRBJ2-5; TRBD2, the table's D call, lacks a check against the DNA. TRBV21-1 is a documented pseudogene. The CDR3 is made up of 15 amino acids. This chain's CDR3 is CASTPDAGRGETQYF. Here the CDR3 DNA reads TGTGCCAGCACCCCTGATGCGGGAAGAGGAGAGACCCAGTACTTC.

The genes are TRBV7-2 and TRBJ2-1, with 10 nucleotides matching TRBD1. Per germline, CDR1 SGHTA and CDR2 FQGNSA. The V gene end was trimmed by 5 bases and the J gene end by 0 bases; junction bases not matched to a gene: 1. CDR3 length equals 15 residues. The CDR3 protein is CASSRTGGSYNEQFF. In DNA, the CDR3 is TGTGCCAGCAGCCGGACAGGGGGCTCCTACAATGAGCAGTTCTTC.

The chain carries TRBV28 and TRBJ2-7; TRBD2 aligns across 13 bases. The germline gives CDR1 MDHEN, CDR2 SYDVKM. This CDR3 contains 16 residues. CDR3 coding DNA: TGTGCACACGGGGGGGGACTAGCGGGGTCCTCCTACGAGCAGTACTTC. This sequence encodes CAHGGGLAGSSYEQYF.

This clone occurred a few times. This chain joins TRBV5-1 and TRBJ1-1; 12 nucleotides line up with TRBD1. This CDR3 is built from 18 residues. Germline CDR1 reads SGHRS; CDR2 reads YFSETQ. The junction had 9 bases not matched to a gene; V was cut back by 0 bases and J by 3 bases. CDR3 protein: CASSLVWWDRGQDTEAFF. The CDR3 DNA sequence: TGCGCCAGCAGCTTGGTGTGGTGGGACAGGGGGCAGGACACTGAAGCTTTCTTT.

In its sample, this clone was seen once. The V call is TRBV5-3, the J call TRBJ2-7; TRBD1 might be the D (6 bases). TRBV5-3 is an open reading frame, and its role is uncertain. This CDR3 contains 17 residues. The V end lost 6 bases, the J end lost 2 bases, and 24 bases lay between the germline ends. In DNA, the CDR3 is TGTGCCAGAACCCCTGGGGGCACCGCGCGTCAACCCTACGAGCAGTACTTC. Residues: CARTPGGTARQPYEQYF.

The V and J genes are TRBV30 and TRBJ2-2, with 8 bases matching TRBD1. The J segment lost 1 base and the V segment lost 4 bases, leaving 2 bases of the junction unmatched. CDR1 is GTSNPN and CDR2 is SVGIG in the germline V gene (reference sequence). CDR3 size: 14 residues. CDR3 loop: CAWKGTGNTGELFF. The CDR3 region has the DNA TGTGCCTGGAAGGGGACAGGGAACACCGGGGAGCTGTTTTTT. The full variable domain, completed using reference TRBV30 and TRBJ2-2, is SQTIHQWPATLVQPVGSPLSLECTVEGTSNPNLYWYRQAAGRGLQLLFYSVGIGQISSEVPQNLSASRPQDRQFILSSKKLLLSDSGFYLCAWKGTGNTGELFFGEGSRLTVL.

This clone was counted once. V usage is TRBV28 and J usage is TRBJ1-1; D is unclear. V was shortened by 4 bases and J by 4 bases, with 13 bases between the two germline ends. CDR1 is MDHEN and CDR2 is SYDVKM in the germline V gene. The CDR3 sequence is 14 residues long. The DNA for the CDR3 is TGTGCCAGCAGTTCTCACGGCGGGGTCACTGAAGCTTTCTTT. Translated: CASSSHGGVTEAFF.

This sequence joins TRBV27 and TRBJ2-7; D possibly corresponds to TRBD1 (5 bases). The germline V and J ends were trimmed by 3 bases and 5 bases, with 17 bases remaining between them. This CDR3 is 15 amino acids long. Looked up from germline, CDR1 is MNHEY and CDR2 is SMNVEV (reference sequence). Here the CDR3 reads CASSFGRALNHEQYF. Written as DNA, the CDR3 is TGTGCCAGCAGTTTTGGCAGGGCCCTCAACCACGAGCAGTACTTC.

V usage is TRBV5-1 and J usage is TRBJ2-7; 9 bases agree with TRBD1. Germline CDR1 and CDR2: SGHRS and YFSETQ. The V segment lost 0 bases and the J segment 6 bases; nucleotides outside the gene matches: 4. This CDR3 comprises 14 residues. CDR3 DNA: TGCGCCAGCAGCTTGGTGGTGACAGGGGGCGAGCAGTACTTC. It is translated as CASSLVVTGGEQYF.

This chain links TRBV7-3 with TRBJ1-2; D gene uncertain. CDR1 is SGHTA, CDR2 FQGTGA, per germline. Trimming removed 0 bases at V and 6 bases at J, with 8 bases between. This CDR3 is 13 amino acids long. For the CDR3, the DNA is TGTGCCAGCAGCTTAACGGCCCTCGATGGCTACACCTTC. This sequence encodes CASSLTALDGYTF.

The rearrangement joins TRBV28 to TRBJ2-3, with 10 nucleotides matching TRBD1. Germline trimming cut 3 bases from V and 5 bases from J; bases unmatched to any gene: 8. The CDR3 runs to 16 residues. The V gene's germline CDR1 is MDHEN and CDR2 SYDVKM. The CDR3 DNA reads TGTGCCAGCAGTTTGACACCGGGACAGGGGCAAGATACGCAGTATTTT. Amino acids: CASSLTPGQGQDTQYF. Full variable domain (outside the CDR3, taken from reference TRBV28 and TRBJ2-3): DVKVTQSSRYLVKRTGEKVFLECVQDMDHENMFWYRQDPGLGLRLIYFSYDVKMKEKGDIPEGYSVSREKKERFSLILESASTNQTSMYLCASSLTPGQGQDTQYFGPGTRLTVL.

The CDR3 bases are TGTGCCAGCAGCATTGGACAGCTTATCTATGGCTACACCTTC. Encoded protein: CASSIGQLIYGYTF. The genes are TRBV7-9 and TRBJ1-2; possibly TRBD1 for D (6 bases). CDR1 and CDR2 from the germline V gene are SEHNR and FQNEAQ (reference sequence). The CDR3 covers 14 residues. Deletions cut 5 bases from V and 4 bases from J, with 14 bases between.

The V call is TRBV30, the J call TRBJ2-1, with TRBD2 matching over 7 bases. There are 15 residues in the CDR3. With 5 bases clipped from V and 0 bases from J, the junction kept 7 bases outside the gene matches. CDR1 is GTSNPN and CDR2 is SVGIG in the germline V gene (reference sequence). Here the CDR3 reads CAWGAGLSSYNEQFF. The CDR3, as DNA: TGTGCCTGGGGAGCGGGACTGAGCTCCTACAATGAGCAGTTCTTC. The full variable domain, rest sourced from reference TRBV30 and TRBJ2-1, is SQTIHQWPATLVQPVGSPLSLECTVEGTSNPNLYWYRQAAGRGLQLLFYSVGIGQISSEVPQNLSASRPQDRQFILSSKKLLLSDSGFYLCAWGAGLSSYNEQFFGPGTRLTVL.

This chain links TRBV28 with TRBJ1-5; D perhaps matches TRBD1 (6 bases). The CDR3 runs 15 residues. The V gene lost 8 bases and the J gene lost 1 base, with 15 bases spanning the gap. In germline, CDR1 is MDHEN, CDR2 SYDVKM. The CDR3 loop reads CASGVGAGSNQPQHF. As DNA, the CDR3 is TGTGCCAGCGGGGTGGGGGCAGGGAGCAATCAGCCCCAGCATTTT.